A single sample is the source of the 25 T cell receptor beta chains below, sequenced in a study of T cell responses to AZD1222 COVID-19 vaccine. Profiled with immunoSEQ multiplex PCR; TCRdb holds only in-frame clones, not every one. The sample consists of just under 55,000 clones, around 89% of them appearing once. The sequencing used peripheral blood, collected on day 0 of AZD1222 vaccination. The source is an adult in good health.

The chain joins TRBV27 to TRBJ2-7, with 11 bases that match TRBD2. This CDR3 is 17 amino acids long. Per germline, CDR1 MNHEY and CDR2 SMNVEV (reference sequence). V lost 0 bases to trimming and J lost 2 bases; unmatched junction nucleotides: 6. CDR3 region: CASSLSVAGGITYEQYF. For the CDR3, the DNA is TGTGCCAGCAGTTTATCTGTAGCGGGAGGGATTACCTACGAGCAGTACTTC.

The chain has TRBV4-1 and TRBJ2-7, with D perhaps being TRBD1 or TRBD2 (6 bases each). Germline V gene data show CDR1 as MGHRA and CDR2 as YSYEKL. Deletions cut 1 base from V and 5 bases from J, with 18 bases between. This CDR3 spans 16 amino acids. The CDR3 reads CASSQVSGLGGDEQYF. The CDR3 DNA is TGCGCCAGCAGCCAAGTGAGCGGGTTGGGGGGCGACGAGCAGTACTTC.

The chain employs TRBV6-4 and TRBJ2-1; 10 positions match TRBD2. CDR3 size: 17 residues. The J segment lost 5 bases and the V segment lost 2 bases, leaving 9 bases of the junction unmatched. Germline CDR1 reads MRHNA; CDR2 reads SNTAGT. CDR3 in amino acids: CASSDQAGGIPNNEQFF. CDR3 DNA sequence: TGTGCCAGCAGTGACCAAGCGGGAGGGATACCTAACAATGAGCAGTTCTTC.

The CDR3 nucleotides read TGTGCCATCAGTAGGGACAGTGAAGAGACCCAGTACTTC. It translates to CAISRDSEETQYF. The chain uses TRBV10-3 and TRBJ2-5; 7 bases match TRBD1. With V trimmed by 5 bases and J by 3 bases, 3 bases remained unmatched. The CDR3 totals 13 residues. Germline CDR1 is ENHRY and CDR2 is SYGVKD.

This chain connects TRBV9 to TRBJ1-3; D ambiguous. The CDR3 has 16 amino acids. The V end was cut by 1 base, the J end by 4 bases, with 15 bases between. Germline-derived CDR1 and CDR2 are SGDLS and YYNGEE. This chain's CDR3 is CASSVLGLLSGNTIYF. The CDR3 DNA follows: TGTGCCAGCAGCGTATTGGGCCTCTTATCCGGAAACACCATATATTTT.

The V and J genes are TRBV7-3 and TRBJ2-2, with 10 bases lining up with TRBD2. Germline V gene lookup returns CDR1 SGHTA and CDR2 FQGTGA. This CDR3 has 15 amino acids. Trimming took 3 bases from V and 7 from J; bases not matched to a gene: 5. In DNA, the CDR3 is TGTGCCAGCAGCTTTCTAGCGGGAGCGAACGGGGAGCTGTTTTTT. This codes for CASSFLAGANGELFF.

This chain connects TRBV2 to TRBJ1-3; D not certain. Trimming took off 8 bases at V and 0 bases at J, with 11 bases between the two ends. Looked up from germline, CDR1 is SNHLY and CDR2 is FYNNEI. The CDR3 loop spans 14 amino acids. DNA of the CDR3: TGTGCCAGCGCTCTGGGAAACTCTGGAAACACCATATATTTT. Encoded protein: CASALGNSGNTIYF.

This sequence joins TRBV11-2 and TRBJ2-1, with D uncertain. Germline lookup yields CDR1 SGHAT and CDR2 FQNNGV. V lost 2 bases to trimming and J lost 3 bases, with 11 bases between them. The CDR3 has 15 residues. This chain's CDR3 is CASSLNAGNYNEQFF. The DNA for the CDR3 is TGTGCCAGCAGCTTAAATGCCGGAAACTACAATGAGCAGTTCTTC. The entire variable domain, with the rest obtained from reference TRBV11-2 and TRBJ2-1, is as follows: EAGVAQSPRYKIIEKRQSVAFWCNPISGHATLYWYQQILGQGPKLLIQFQNNGVVDDSQLPKDRFSAERLKGVDSTLKIQPAKLEDSAVYLCASSLNAGNYNEQFFGPGTRLTVL.

The chain joins TRBV30 to TRBJ2-5; D remains unclear. The length of the CDR3 is 11 residues. Trimming removed 3 bases from V and 7 bases from J, with 9 bases in between. Germline V CDR1 and CDR2: GTSNPN, SVGIG (reference sequence). The DNA for the CDR3 is TGTGCCTGGAGCCCCTTTGGGACCCAGTACTTC. This codes for CAWSPFGTQYF.

V gene TRBV5-1 combines with J gene TRBJ2-2; perhaps TRBD2 as D (6 bases). The V and J ends lost 4 bases and 4 bases respectively, with 11 bases between them. Germline V CDR1 and CDR2: SGHRS, YFSETQ. The CDR3 totals 14 residues. The CDR3 DNA reads as TGCGCCAGCAGCCCGGGACTCGTCACCGGGGAGCTGTTTTTT. Its translation: CASSPGLVTGELFF.

The genes are TRBV18 and TRBJ2-7; D possibly uses TRBD1 or TRBD2 (5 bases each). The CDR3 covers 13 residues. V was pared by 6 bases and J by 0 bases, with 9 bases between. In germline, CDR1 is KGHSH, CDR2 LQKENI. CDR3 in DNA: TGTGCCAGCTCCGATGGGGGCTCCTACGAGCAGTACTTC. Its translation is CASSDGGSYEQYF.

This clone has just a few counts. V usage is TRBV19 and J usage is TRBJ2-3; D unclear. Trimming took 7 bases from V and 1 from J, leaving 12 bases between them. CDR1 is LNHDA, CDR2 SQIVND, per germline (reference sequence). The CDR3 sequence is 14 residues long. The CDR3 loop is CASTSERGTDTQYF. CDR3 coding DNA: TGTGCCAGTACCTCGGAGCGTGGCACAGATACGCAGTATTTT.

This clone showed up just once. The V gene is TRBV5-1, the J gene TRBJ2-5, with 7 bases aligning to TRBD2. The CDR3 totals 15 residues. V was clipped by 4 bases and J by 2 bases; unmatched bases: 8. Germline CDR1 and CDR2: SGHRS and YFSETQ. Here the CDR3 reads CASSQDSGGQETQYF. The DNA for the CDR3 is TGCGCCAGCAGCCAGGACTCGGGAGGACAAGAGACCCAGTACTTC.

The J gene is TRBJ2-3, the V gene TRBV19; no clear D gene. The ends were cut back, 6 bases at V and 4 bases at J, with 14 bases in the middle. The CDR3 runs to 14 residues. Per the germline V gene, CDR1 is LNHDA and CDR2 is SQIVND (reference sequence). The CDR3 nucleotides read TGTGCCAGTAGACCTACTTGGGGTGCAGATACGCAGTATTTT. Protein sequence: CASRPTWGADTQYF. The full variable domain, with the rest looked up from reference TRBV19 and TRBJ2-3, is DGGITQSPKYLFRKEGQNVTLSCEQNLNHDAMYWYRQDPGQGLRLIYYSQIVNDFQKGDIAEGYSVSREKKESFPLTVTSAQKNPTAFYLCASRPTWGADTQYFGPGTRLTVL.

The chain carries TRBV11-2 and TRBJ1-1; no clear D. This CDR3 spans 13 amino acids. Trimming removed 6 bases from V and 1 base from J, with 9 bases in between. Germline loops: CDR1 SGHAT, CDR2 FQNNGV. Here the CDR3 reads CASRPDENTEAFF. CDR3 bases: TGTGCCAGCAGACCGGATGAGAACACTGAAGCTTTCTTT.

CDR3 region: CASSQGAGGLSDTQYF. In nucleotides, the CDR3 is TGTGCCAGCAGCCAAGGTGCGGGGGGTCTTTCAGATACGCAGTATTTT. V and J are TRBV3-1 (or the pseudogene TRBV3-2) and TRBJ2-3, with 8 nucleotides matching TRBD2. CDR1 LGHDT and CDR2 YNNKEL come from the germline V gene (reference sequence). Trimming at V came to 1 base and at J to 4 bases, leaving 7 bases not matched to a gene. This CDR3 region has 16 residues.

This chain joins TRBV21-1 and TRBJ2-5; the listed D gene, TRBD2, was not tested against the DNA. TRBV21-1 is noted as a pseudogene. The CDR3 is 18 amino acids. The CDR3 region is CASSKIEGTSGEQETQYF. The CDR3 nucleotides are TGTGCCAGCAGCAAAATTGAGGGGACTAGCGGAGAGCAAGAGACCCAGTACTTC.

This clone was observed once. The chain links TRBV6-5 to TRBJ1-3; no definite D call. The CDR3 length is 13 residues. Germline CDR1 is MNHEY and CDR2 is SVGAGI. V was trimmed by 5 bases and J by 0 bases, leaving 5 bases between them. CDR3 in DNA: TGTGCCAGCAGTCTGCTCTCTGGAAACACCATATATTTT. This codes for CASSLLSGNTIYF.

The J gene is TRBJ2-1, the V gene TRBV28; a possible D gene is TRBD2 (6 bases). Per germline, CDR1 MDHEN and CDR2 SYDVKM. The CDR3 covers 11 residues. V lost 4 bases, J lost 14 bases, and 12 bases lay in between. CDR3 DNA sequence: TGTGCCAGCAGTTGGGGACTTGACAAGTTCTTC. Encoded protein: CASSWGLDKFF.

This rearrangement joins TRBV11-2 to TRBJ2-1, with 9 positions matching TRBD2. The CDR3 length is 15 residues. From germline, CDR1 is SGHAT and CDR2 FQNNGV. With 5 bases clipped from V and 7 bases from J, the junction kept 9 bases outside the gene matches. This chain's CDR3 is CASSPPGTSRNEQFF. CDR3 nucleotide sequence: TGTGCCAGCAGCCCCCCCGGGACTAGCCGGAATGAGCAGTTCTTC. Full variable domain (outside the CDR3, taken from reference TRBV11-2 and TRBJ2-1): EAGVAQSPRYKIIEKRQSVAFWCNPISGHATLYWYQQILGQGPKLLIQFQNNGVVDDSQLPKDRFSAERLKGVDSTLKIQPAKLEDSAVYLCASSPPGTSRNEQFFGPGTRLTVL.

The chain has TRBV5-1 and TRBJ2-7; 7 bases agree with TRBD1. The CDR3 loop spans 12 amino acids. V was pared by 4 bases and J by 3 bases, with 1 base of the junction left unmatched. Germline V gene lookup returns CDR1 SGHRS and CDR2 YFSETQ. This chain's CDR3 is CASSGQDYEQYF. The CDR3 nucleotides are TGCGCCAGCAGCGGACAGGACTACGAGCAGTACTTC.

This sequence joins TRBV21-1 and TRBJ1-1. TRBV21-1 is a pseudogene locus. CDR3 length: 17 amino acids. CDR3 loop: CASSKVVFLSGFTEAFF. The CDR3, as DNA: TGTGCCAGCAGCAAAGTAGTTTTCTTGAGTGGGTTCACTGAAGCTTTCTTT.

The rearrangement joins TRBV28 to TRBJ1-1; 8 bases are shared with TRBD1. Germline assignment: CDR1 MDHEN and CDR2 SYDVKM. Germline trimming cut 4 bases from V and 11 bases from J; bases unmatched to any gene: 12. There are 14 residues in the CDR3. In nucleotides, the CDR3 is TGTGCCAGCAGTTCCCCGGGACAGGTGTATAGTGCTTTCTTT. Residues: CASSSPGQVYSAFF.

This CDR3 reads CASSELGADSTDTQYF. In DNA form, the CDR3 reads TGTGCCAGCAGTGAGCTGGGAGCAGACAGCACAGATACGCAGTATTTT. The chain links TRBV2 to TRBJ2-3; D is possibly TRBD2 (5 bases). The V and J ends lost 3 bases and 0 bases respectively, with 13 bases between them. From germline, CDR1 is SNHLY and CDR2 FYNNEI. The CDR3 totals 16 residues. The full variable domain, in which reference TRBV2 and TRBJ2-3 provide the parts outside the CDR3, is EPEVTQTPSHQVTQMGQEVILRCVPISNHLYFYWYRQILGQKVEFLVSFYNNEISEKSEIFDDQFSVERPDGSNFTLKIRSTKLEDSAMYFCASSELGADSTDTQYFGPGTRLTVL.

The J gene is TRBJ2-3, the V gene TRBV18, with 11 bases that match TRBD2. V was clipped by 5 bases and J by 5 bases; unmatched bases: 0. This CDR3 is built from 13 residues. Looked up from germline, CDR1 is KGHSH and CDR2 is LQKENI. CDR3 sequence reads: CASSGTSGDTQYF. The CDR3 region has the DNA TGTGCCAGCTCAGGGACTAGCGGAGATACGCAGTATTTT.